The clone carrying this TCR beta chain showed up just once. The sample comes from a study of blood T cell repertoires in COVID-19. Study details: Nucleic acid was either cDNA or gDNA, and it came from T cells, B-cell-depleted T cells, or PBMCs.

CDR3 length equals 15 residues. CDR1 and CDR2 from the germline V gene are MNHEY and SMNVEV (reference sequence). The ends were cut back, 4 bases at V and 10 bases at J, with 20 bases in the middle. Using immunoSEQ multiplex PCR, the repertoire was profiled, and TCRdb retains in-frame clones only, with some absent. The repertoire holds approximately 140,000 clones, with about nine tenths as singletons. Sequencing input: peripheral blood. This clonotype originated in a man aged 50-60 years with active or convalescent COVID-19. The chain employs TRBV27 and TRBJ2-1; a weak D match, TRBD2 (5 bases). The CDR3 reads CASSSLVNPIGEQFF. In nucleotides, the CDR3 is TGTGCCAGCAGTTCACTAGTGAACCCGATCGGGGAGCAGTTCTTC.